The entry below gives a single T cell receptor beta chain sequence along with its context. No cognate antigen has been identified for it. No base qualities exist here, and no much larger clone lies one base off it. What the treatment or condition label conveys for this sample: allogeneic hematopoietic cell transplantation with graft depleted of TCRalphabeta T cells and CD19 B cells. The transplant recipients were children given TCRalphabeta/CD19-depleted allogeneic hematopoietic cell grafts. Libraries were constructed by PCR. Reads for this sample came from an Illumina HiSeq 2500. TCR libraries were prepared with molecular barcoding, using unique molecular identifiers to normalize TCRbeta repertoire quantification. TCRdb reprocessed the public reads (quality trimming at Q25 with fastp, clone calling with MiXCR) and kept in-frame beta chains. Rows with a matching CDR3 protein are joined into one entry that keeps the most common DNA and genes. Across this sample there are fewer than 1 million distinct CDR3 sequences, with about 15% seen only once. In total, the top ten clones hold 5% of the sample.

This sample was included in a study of T-cell reconstitution after alpha-beta-depleted transplantation in children (dated by TCRdb to 2015 to 2016). About the full investigation: The study quantitatively tracked T-cell immune reconstitution after TCRalphabeta/CD19-depleted allogeneic hematopoietic cell transplantation in children using TCR repertoire profiling.

From the germline V gene (reference sequence), CDR1 is GTSNPN and CDR2 is SVGIG. From its cysteine to its phenylalanine, the CDR3 spans 13 amino acids. Solely the CDR3 DNA is kept, with 39 bases framed from the first base. V loses 3 bases, J loses 1 base, and the germline ends lie 9 bases apart. What the study reported, not specific to this receptor: About two months after transplant, the apparently early recovery of alphabetaT-cell counts reportedly depended on just several hundred clones that had expanded rapidly and came from non-depleted graft cells. In some patients, the high TCRbeta diversity seen at day 60 was put down to recipient T cells and intrathymic progenitors that had survived conditioning. Hyperexpanded clone frequencies declined over subsequent months; after one year, T-cell counts and TCRbeta diversity were mostly attributed to newly produced T cells.

This receptor was taken from a male patient between 10 and 17 years old who had a stem cell transplant for acute lymphoblastic leukemia, so the T cells may come from the graft donor. The sequence joins TRBV30 to TRBJ2-5, with the D gene not confidently named. The sample consisted of PBMCs, mostly from graft donor cells, taken 360 days after TCRalphabeta/CD19-depleted stem cell transplant. The nucleotide sequence reads as follows: TGTGCCTGGAGGGTGGAAGGCCAAGAGACCCAGTACTTC. This translates into CAWRVEGQETQYF.